This T cell receptor (beta chain) came from a study of CD8+ T cells in alopecia areata. On the study more broadly: Treated patients received oral tofacitinib, 5 to 10 mg twice daily.

With regard to this clone: Its antigen is currently unknown.

Study conclusions and caveats: Across lesional scalp, and particularly alopecia totalis/universalis, clonality surpassed that of normal scalp.

Isolated RNA was reverse transcribed into cDNA used as the sequencing template. Generated by immunoSEQ multiplex PCR, the TCRdb table keeps only in-frame clones and is missing some. The sample contains some 130,000 clones, almost 50% of which appear only once. Obtained from alopecia areata patients were lesional scalp punch biopsies along with peripheral blood. Per germline, CDR1 SGHRS and CDR2 YFSETQ. V was shortened by 3 bases and J by 0 bases, with 12 bases between the two germline ends. CDR3 length: 15 residues. The chain employs TRBV5-1 and TRBJ1-1; a weak D match, TRBD1 (6 bases). The sequence was obtained from a human donor with alopecia areata. The specimen was CD8+ T cells sorted from blood, collected at week 0. CDR3: CASSSRTDMNTEAFF. The CDR3 bases are TGCGCCAGCAGCTCCAGGACAGACATGAACACTGAAGCTTTCTTT.